This T cell receptor beta chain was captured in a study of cytomegalovirus exposure and HLA in healthy donors. Remarks on this clone: Its specificity is unknown.

CDR3 size: 16 residues. Trimming cost V 2 bases and J 4 bases; bases outside gene matches: 5. CDR1 and CDR2 from the germline V gene are SNHLY and FYNNEI. Regarding the study as a whole: It was in a later analysis that TCR association rates were seen to vary by HLA locus, highest for DRB1 and lowest for HLA-C. Sequencing likely generated an artifact that appeared as a cluster of highly shared sequence variants. Segments of the TCR beta V type were, in most cases, productive about 87% or about 30% of the time in an earlier analysis.

Primers included in the PCR were 60 Vbeta and 13 Jbeta primers. This table comes from immunoSEQ multiplex PCR, and its TCRdb copy is limited to in-frame clones, with some not included. The sample lists 90,000 to 120,000 clones; around 76% were seen once. The chain couples TRBV2 to TRBJ2-3; 11 positions match TRBD2. The sample taken for sequencing was PBMCs. The receptor was isolated from a young man in good health and CMV-seropositive. As DNA, the CDR3 is TGTGCCAGCAGTGAACTAGCGGGGGGCATAGCAGATACGCAGTATTTT. Translating it yields CASSELAGGIADTQYF.